These 14 T cell receptor beta chains were sequenced from one sample in a study of cytomegalovirus exposure and HLA in healthy donors. The PCR was carried out with 60 Vbeta primers and 13 Jbeta primers. The protocol was immunoSEQ multiplex PCR, while the TCRdb copy is restricted to in-frame clones and leaves out a portion. The repertoire table contains roughly 73,000 clones. Material for sequencing was PBMCs. Every receptor here comes from a female donor in good health and CMV-seropositive.

The chain couples TRBV19 to TRBJ2-5, with TRBD1 matching 12 bases. The CDR3 spans 15 residues. Trimming took 5 bases from V and 4 from J; bases not matched to a gene: 5. Per the germline V gene, CDR1 is LNHDA and CDR2 is SQIVND (reference sequence). CDR3 DNA: TGTGCCAGTAGTCTCGGGACAGGGGGCGGAGAGACCCAGTACTTC. Translation: CASSLGTGGGETQYF. The complete variable domain, with remaining parts taken from reference TRBV19 and TRBJ2-5, reads DGGITQSPKYLFRKEGQNVTLSCEQNLNHDAMYWYRQDPGQGLRLIYYSQIVNDFQKGDIAEGYSVSREKKESFPLTVTSAQKNPTAFYLCASSLGTGGGETQYFGPGTRLLVL.

This sequence joins TRBV2 and TRBJ1-2; D not resolved. The CDR3 length is 13 residues. The germline V gene has CDR1 SNHLY and CDR2 FYNNEI. V lost 3 bases to trimming and J lost 8 bases, with 13 bases between them. CDR3 amino acids: CASSEWPARGYTF. CDR3 in DNA: TGTGCCAGCAGTGAGTGGCCCGCTCGAGGCTACACCTTC.

This chain connects TRBV4-1 to TRBJ2-3; 7 positions agree with TRBD2. The germline CDR1 and CDR2 sequences are MGHRA and YSYEKL. Trimming at V came to 0 bases and at J to 3 bases, leaving 0 bases not matched to a gene. The CDR3 is 14 residues long. CDR3 amino acids: CASSQELATDTQYF. CDR3 DNA: TGCGCCAGCAGCCAAGAACTAGCGACAGATACGCAGTATTTT.

V and J are TRBV19 and TRBJ2-1, with TRBD2 as a possible D gene (6 bases). The CDR3 extends over 14 amino acids. The V gene's germline CDR1 is LNHDA and CDR2 SQIVND (reference sequence). V lost 7 bases to trimming and J lost 0 bases, with 10 bases between them. The CDR3 DNA reads as TGTGCCAGTAAGCCCGGGAGCTCCTACAATGAGCAGTTCTTC. Its protein is CASKPGSSYNEQFF.

This chain joins TRBV7-2 and TRBJ2-5; D not certain. V lost 4 bases, J lost 9 bases, and 12 bases lay in between. In germline, CDR1 is SGHTA, CDR2 FQGNSA. This CDR3 comprises 12 residues. The CDR3 DNA reads TGTGCCAGCAGCTCGACTGCGTCCCCCCAGTACTTC. Translating it yields CASSSTASPQYF.

The J gene is TRBJ2-1, the V gene TRBV4-3; weak D call: TRBD2 (6 bases). Germline CDR1 reads LGHNA; CDR2 reads YSLEER. The CDR3 runs 16 residues. The ends were cut back, 0 bases at V and 2 bases at J, with 11 bases in the middle. For the CDR3, the DNA is TGCGCCAGCAGCCAAGATTTGGGGGGAGCCTACAATGAGCAGTTCTTC. It is translated as CASSQDLGGAYNEQFF.

The CDR3 region is CASSEYDSGRTDTQYF. The CDR3 region has the DNA TGTGCCAGCAGTGAATATGATAGCGGGAGGACAGATACGCAGTATTTT. This chain uses TRBV6-1 with TRBJ2-3; the match to TRBD2 covers 10 bases. This CDR3 has 16 amino acids. CDR1 and CDR2 from the germline V gene are MNHNS and SASEGT. V was pared by 2 bases and J by 3 bases, with 5 bases of the junction left unmatched.

The chain joins TRBV28 to TRBJ1-1; 8 bases agree with TRBD1. This CDR3 has 14 residues. Looked up from germline, CDR1 is MDHEN and CDR2 is SYDVKM. V shed 7 bases, J shed 0 bases, and the junction held 4 bases outside the gene matches. CDR3 in DNA: TGTGCCAGCATCGAGGACAGGGTGAACACTGAAGCTTTCTTT. It is translated as CASIEDRVNTEAFF.

V usage is TRBV27 and J usage is TRBJ2-3; 9 nucleotides match TRBD2. CDR3 length: 17 residues. Per the germline V gene, CDR1 is MNHEY and CDR2 is SMNVEV (reference sequence). The J segment lost 0 bases and the V segment lost 5 bases, leaving 9 bases of the junction unmatched. This chain's CDR3 is CASSPERLAASTDTQYF. For the CDR3, the DNA is TGTGCCAGCAGTCCAGAACGACTAGCGGCCAGCACAGATACGCAGTATTTT.

The chain is built from TRBV5-1 and TRBJ1-1, with D perhaps TRBD1 (5 bases). The V and J ends lost 0 bases and 9 bases respectively, with 9 bases between them. Germline V gives CDR1 SGHRS, CDR2 YFSETQ. This CDR3 contains 12 residues. The CDR3 reads CASSLDRGKAFF. The CDR3 DNA is TGCGCCAGCAGCTTGGACCGGGGGAAAGCTTTCTTT.

The CDR3 here is CASSLSAGVLSPLHF. In DNA, the CDR3 is TGTGCCAGCAGCTTATCGGCGGGGGTTCTTTCACCCCTCCACTTT. The rearrangement links TRBV7-2 to TRBJ1-6, with D maybe TRBD1 (5 bases). This CDR3 comprises 15 residues. Germline V lookup: CDR1 SGHTA, CDR2 FQGNSA. The V gene lost 2 bases and the J gene lost 9 bases, with 14 bases spanning the gap.

The genes are TRBV12-5 and TRBJ1-2; TRBD1 aligns across 7 bases. This CDR3 has 13 residues. The germline gives CDR1 LGHNT, CDR2 FRNRAP. V was clipped by 5 bases and J by 9 bases; unmatched bases: 9. CDR3 DNA: TGTGCTAGTGGTCGTGGGGACAGTCAGAGCTACACCTTC. Its translation: CASGRGDSQSYTF.

This chain joins TRBV6-1 and TRBJ1-2; D uncertain. V was pared by 4 bases and J by 4 bases, with 19 bases between. Germline lookup yields CDR1 MNHNS and CDR2 SASEGT. The CDR3 totals 16 residues. The CDR3 is CASSGRIGPGTYGYTF. The CDR3 nucleotides read TGTGCCAGCAGTGGTAGGATTGGTCCGGGAACCTATGGCTACACCTTC.

The chain uses TRBV28 and TRBJ1-4; tentative D call: TRBD1 (5 bases). There are 17 residues in the CDR3. Germline assignment: CDR1 MDHEN and CDR2 SYDVKM. V was cut by 3 bases and J by 7 bases, with 21 bases left in between. CDR3 sequence reads: CASSFFFGQGSSEKLFF. CDR3 DNA sequence: TGTGCCAGCAGTTTCTTCTTCGGGCAGGGTTCTTCTGAAAAACTGTTTTTT.